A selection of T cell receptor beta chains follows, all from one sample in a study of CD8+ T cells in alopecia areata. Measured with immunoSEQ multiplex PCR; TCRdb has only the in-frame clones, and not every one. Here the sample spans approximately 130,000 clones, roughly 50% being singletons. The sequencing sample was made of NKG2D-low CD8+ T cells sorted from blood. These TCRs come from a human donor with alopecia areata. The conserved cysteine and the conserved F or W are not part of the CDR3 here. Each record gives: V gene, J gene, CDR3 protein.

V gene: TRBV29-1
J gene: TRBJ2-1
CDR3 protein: SVEDPLTIPSSYNEQF

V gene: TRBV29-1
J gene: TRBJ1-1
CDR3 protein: SVGTLPAEAF

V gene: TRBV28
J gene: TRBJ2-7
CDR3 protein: ASSEQGKRYEQY

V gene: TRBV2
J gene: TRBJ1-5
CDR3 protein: ASSVLIGTEGQPQH

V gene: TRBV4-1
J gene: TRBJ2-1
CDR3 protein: ASSLSRGANEQF

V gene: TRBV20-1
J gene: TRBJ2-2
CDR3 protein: NPLTGELF

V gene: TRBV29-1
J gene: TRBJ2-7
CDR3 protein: SVTPGTGNEQY

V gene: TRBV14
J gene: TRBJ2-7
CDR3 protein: ASSQGQGIDEQY

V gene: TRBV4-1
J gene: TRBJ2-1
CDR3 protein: ASSQEGLANEQF

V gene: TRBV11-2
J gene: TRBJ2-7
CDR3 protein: ASSHAPYEQY

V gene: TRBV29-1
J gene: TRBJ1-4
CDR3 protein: SATQQPNEKLF

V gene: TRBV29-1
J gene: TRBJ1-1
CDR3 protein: SVLRTEAF

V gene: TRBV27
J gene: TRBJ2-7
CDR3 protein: ASSFSYSGERYEQY

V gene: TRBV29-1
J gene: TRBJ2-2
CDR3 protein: SALGPGELF

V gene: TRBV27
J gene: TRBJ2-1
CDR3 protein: ASSPGRVGQF

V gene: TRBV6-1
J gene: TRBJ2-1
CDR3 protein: AMTPRGGDYNEQF

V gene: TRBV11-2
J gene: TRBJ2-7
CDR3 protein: ASSSDYEQY

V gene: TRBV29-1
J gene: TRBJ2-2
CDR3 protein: SVVAPGTGELF

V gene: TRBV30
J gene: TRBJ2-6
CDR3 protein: AQESGANVLT

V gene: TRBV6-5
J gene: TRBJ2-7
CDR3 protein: ASSYAGTNYEQY

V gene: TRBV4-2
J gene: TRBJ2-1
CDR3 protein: ASSPGGNNEQF

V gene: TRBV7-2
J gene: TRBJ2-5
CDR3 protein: ASSSDLQETQY

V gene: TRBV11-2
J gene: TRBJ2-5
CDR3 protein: ASSSRQGAETQY

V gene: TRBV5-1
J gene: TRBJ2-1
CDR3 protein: ASSLDRGSSYNEQF

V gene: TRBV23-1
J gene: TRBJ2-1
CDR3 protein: ASSQSSSYREQF

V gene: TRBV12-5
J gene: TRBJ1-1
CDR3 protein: ASGLPSWGAF

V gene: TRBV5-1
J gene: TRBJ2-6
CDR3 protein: ASSLISGDNVLT

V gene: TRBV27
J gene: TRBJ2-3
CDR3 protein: ASSPGLAGDLTDTQY

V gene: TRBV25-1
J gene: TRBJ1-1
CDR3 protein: ASSESPSRAF

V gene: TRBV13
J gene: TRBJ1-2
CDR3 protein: ASLRDMGGYT

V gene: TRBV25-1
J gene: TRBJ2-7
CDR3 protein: ASSDGQRYEQY

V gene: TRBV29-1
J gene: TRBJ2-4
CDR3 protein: SVLGTRRLAGGELAKNIQY

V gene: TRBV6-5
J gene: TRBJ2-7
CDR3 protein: ASSDRVLYEQY

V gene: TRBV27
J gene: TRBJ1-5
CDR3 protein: ASSFTGADQPQH

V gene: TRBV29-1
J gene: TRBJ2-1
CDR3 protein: SVDWGATYNEQF

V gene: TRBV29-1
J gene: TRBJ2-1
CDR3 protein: SVLIPGDEQF

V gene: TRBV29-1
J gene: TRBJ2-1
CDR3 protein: SADSGGGYNEQF

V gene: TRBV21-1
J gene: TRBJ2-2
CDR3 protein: ASSNCRLAGKTGELF

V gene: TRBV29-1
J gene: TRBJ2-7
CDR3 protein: SVASGFEQY

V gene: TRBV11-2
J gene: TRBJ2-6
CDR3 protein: ASSLVFSGANVLT

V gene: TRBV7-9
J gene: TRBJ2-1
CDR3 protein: ASRRANEQF

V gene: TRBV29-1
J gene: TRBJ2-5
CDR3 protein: SVWARQETQY

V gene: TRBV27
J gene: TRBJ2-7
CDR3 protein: ASSTPRQGLEQY

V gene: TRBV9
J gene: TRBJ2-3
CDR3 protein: ASGGPASTDTQY

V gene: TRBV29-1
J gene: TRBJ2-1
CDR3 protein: SVPGAGGHNEQF

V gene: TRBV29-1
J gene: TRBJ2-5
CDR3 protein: STRQTNSAQY

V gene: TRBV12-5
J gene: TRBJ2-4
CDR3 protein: ASGSVLAKNIQY

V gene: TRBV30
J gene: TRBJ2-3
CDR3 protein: ACYLTSGSTGPAADTQY